One sample yielded the 27 T cell receptor beta chains listed below, sequenced in a study of cytomegalovirus exposure and HLA in healthy donors. 60 Vbeta and 13 Jbeta primers were used in PCR. Data came from immunoSEQ multiplex PCR; TCRdb stores just in-frame clones and leaves some out. The data hold roughly 100,000 clones, with over 65% observed a single time. Sequencing input: PBMCs. The receptors shown here come from a man aged 35 to 55 in good health and CMV-seropositive.

The V gene is TRBV21-1, the J gene TRBJ2-5; TRBD2 reflects the table's D call only, with no check against the DNA. TRBV21-1 is a pseudogene locus. The CDR3 is made up of 18 amino acids. The CDR3 nucleotides read TGTGCCAGCAGCAAAGTCCGGGGAGGTAATAGGGACCAAGAGACCCAGTACTTC. As protein: CASSKVRGGNRDQETQYF.

The chain joins TRBV11-2 to TRBJ2-7; 7 positions match TRBD2. The CDR3 sequence is 16 residues long. Germline loops: CDR1 SGHAT, CDR2 FQNNGV. V was clipped by 0 bases and J by 1 base; unmatched bases: 6. The CDR3 region has the DNA TGTGCCAGCAGCTTAGAGTTGGCTAGCGGATCCTACGAGCAGTACTTC. It translates to CASSLELASGSYEQYF. The entire variable domain, with the rest obtained from reference TRBV11-2 and TRBJ2-7, is as follows: EAGVAQSPRYKIIEKRQSVAFWCNPISGHATLYWYQQILGQGPKLLIQFQNNGVVDDSQLPKDRFSAERLKGVDSTLKIQPAKLEDSAVYLCASSLELASGSYEQYFGPGTRLTVT.

Written as DNA, the CDR3 is TGTGCCAGTAGTATCGGACAGGGCGGCAATTCACCCCTCCACTTT. Encoded protein: CASSIGQGGNSPLHF. The rearrangement links TRBV19 to TRBJ1-6; 8 positions agree with TRBD1. Trimming removed 3 bases from V and 7 bases from J; junction bases left unmatched: 5. This CDR3 has 15 residues. Germline assignment: CDR1 LNHDA and CDR2 SQIVND (reference sequence).

The chain couples TRBV5-1 to TRBJ2-7; 8 bases fit TRBD2. The CDR3 covers 15 residues. Losses at the gene ends were 4 bases for V and 2 bases for J; bases not matched to a gene: 8. The germline CDR1 and CDR2 sequences are SGHRS and YFSETQ. Written as DNA, the CDR3 is TGCGCCAGCAGCGATGCAAACGGGAGGGCCTACGAGCAGTACTTC. This codes for CASSDANGRAYEQYF. The full variable domain, its missing parts supplied by reference TRBV5-1 and TRBJ2-7, is KAGVTQTPRYLIKTRGQQVTLSCSPISGHRSVSWYQQTPGQGLQFLFEYFSETQRNKGNFPGRFSGRQFSNSRSEMNVSTLELGDSALYLCASSDANGRAYEQYFGPGTRLTVT.

The genes are TRBV7-8 and TRBJ2-2, with TRBD1 matching 7 bases. V lost 3 bases and J lost 6; bases outside the gene matches: 1. The CDR3 is 13 residues long. CDR1 is SGHVS, CDR2 FQNEAQ, per germline. The CDR3 bases are TGTGCCAGCAGCTTGCAGGGGGCCGGGGAGCTGTTTTTT. Encoded protein: CASSLQGAGELFF.

The CDR3 region is CASTSGGSSYNSPLHF. CDR3 sequence (DNA): TGTGCCAGCACCTCAGGAGGGAGCTCCTATAATTCACCCCTCCACTTT. This chain links TRBV28 with TRBJ1-6, with D hard to call. The CDR3 contains 16 residues. Germline V gene sequence: CDR1 MDHEN, CDR2 SYDVKM. Between the trimmed V and J ends, which lost 7 bases and 0 bases, there was a span of 13 bases.

This clone was seen a few times. The chain joins TRBV2 to TRBJ1-2; the match to TRBD1 covers 7 bases. Germline-derived CDR1 and CDR2 are SNHLY and FYNNEI. V shed 7 bases, J shed 3 bases, and the junction held 8 bases outside the gene matches. This CDR3 is 14 amino acids long. In DNA form, the CDR3 reads TGTGCCAGCATTCAGGACAGGTGGGACTATGGCTACACCTTC. Translated: CASIQDRWDYGYTF.

This rearrangement joins TRBV30 to TRBJ1-1; TRBD1 might be the D (6 bases). Germline CDR1 GTSNPN, CDR2 SVGIG (reference sequence). The V end was cut by 4 bases, the J end by 3 bases, with 15 bases between. The CDR3 length is 14 residues. CDR3 protein: CAWTPQGRDTEAFF. In DNA form, the CDR3 reads TGTGCCTGGACGCCACAGGGCCGGGACACTGAAGCTTTCTTT.

This clone was observed once. The J gene is TRBJ2-1, the V gene TRBV4-3, with D possibly TRBD1 on 6 matching bases. The germline gives CDR1 LGHNA, CDR2 YSLEER. V lost 0 bases and J lost 4, with 13 bases in between. This CDR3 region has 16 residues. CDR3 in amino acids: CASSQDREGQYNEQFF. The CDR3 DNA follows: TGCGCCAGCAGCCAAGATAGGGAAGGACAGTACAATGAGCAGTTCTTC.

The chain uses TRBV27 and TRBJ2-1, with 10 bases fitting TRBD2. J was trimmed by 4 bases and V by 6 bases; bases with no gene match: 6. The CDR3 sequence is 15 residues long. The germline V gene has CDR1 MNHEY and CDR2 SMNVEV (reference sequence). The CDR3 protein is CASRLGTSVYNEQFF. CDR3 in DNA: TGTGCCAGCAGACTCGGGACTAGCGTTTACAATGAGCAGTTCTTC.

The chain joins TRBV10-3 to TRBJ1-1, with TRBD1 matching over 8 bases. The CDR3 totals 14 residues. CDR1 is ENHRY, CDR2 SYGVKD, per germline. The trim removed 4 bases at V and 6 bases at J, leaving 7 bases unmatched. The CDR3 region has the DNA TGTGCCATCAGTGCCTCAGGGGGCACCCCTGAAGCTTTCTTT. Protein: CAISASGGTPEAFF.

The count of this clone is one. The V gene is TRBV15, the J gene TRBJ2-5; D is uncertain. CDR1 LNHNV and CDR2 YYDKDF come from the germline V gene (reference sequence). V was clipped by 0 bases and J by 2 bases, with 7 bases between them. This CDR3 has 14 amino acids. The CDR3 DNA reads TGTGCCACCAGCAGAGATAACAGACAAGAGACCCAGTACTTC. This translates into CATSRDNRQETQYF.

V gene TRBV15 combines with J gene TRBJ2-1, with D perhaps matching TRBD2 (6 bases). Trimming pared 0 bases from V and 3 bases from J, leaving 9 bases between. This CDR3 comprises 15 residues. The germline V gene has CDR1 LNHNV and CDR2 YYDKDF (reference sequence). The CDR3 reads CATSRDSGYYNEQFF. The CDR3 DNA reads as TGTGCCACCAGCAGAGATAGCGGTTACTACAATGAGCAGTTCTTC.

This clone has just a few counts. V is TRBV7-9 and J is TRBJ2-1; tentatively, D is TRBD2 (7 bases). CDR1 is SEHNR and CDR2 is FQNEAQ in the germline V gene (reference sequence). Deletions cut 1 base from V and 4 bases from J, with 14 bases between. The CDR3 is made up of 16 amino acids. The chain's CDR3 is CASSLGRGAGYNEQFF. The CDR3 nucleotides read TGTGCCAGCAGCTTAGGCCGGGGGGCTGGTTACAATGAGCAGTTCTTC.

The V call is TRBV19, the J call TRBJ1-1, with no clear D. V dropped 2 bases and J dropped 5 bases, with 18 bases sitting between them. This CDR3 contains 16 residues. CDR1 is LNHDA, CDR2 SQIVND, per germline (reference sequence). The CDR3, as DNA: TGTGCCAGTAGTATAACCCCCCGATCGGGAGGGACTGAAGCTTTCTTT. Residues: CASSITPRSGGTEAFF.

With respect to this clone: An end of the junction differs from the germline gene, which may be a read error. The rearrangement links TRBV7-9 to TRBJ2-1, with TRBD2 as a possible D gene (5 bases). CDR1 SEHNR and CDR2 FQNEAQ come from the germline V gene (reference sequence). This CDR3 comprises 16 residues. The CDR3 DNA is TGTTCCAGCAGCCCAAGGTGGCGGGCCTCCTACAATGAGCAGTTCTTC. Protein product: CSSSPRWRASYNEQFF.

V usage is TRBV6-5 and J usage is TRBJ2-7, with 9 bases that match TRBD1. The germline CDR1 and CDR2 sequences are MNHEY and SVGAGI. J gave up 2 bases and V 4 bases, and 3 bases lay outside the gene matches. This CDR3 contains 14 residues. CDR3 residues: CASSLGQGPYEQYF. CDR3 DNA sequence: TGTGCCAGCAGTTTGGGACAGGGACCCTACGAGCAGTACTTC.

The chain carries TRBV25-1 and TRBJ1-6, with D unresolved. Trimming cost V 1 base and J 6 bases, with 7 bases left between them. CDR3 size: 14 residues. The germline CDR1 and CDR2 sequences are MGHDK and SYGVNS. The CDR3 bases are TGTGCCAGCAGTGAATCCGGAGCTAATTCACCCCTCCACTTT. Protein sequence: CASSESGANSPLHF.

The chain joins TRBV5-8 to TRBJ2-5; D unclear. V lost 0 bases, J lost 5 bases, and 11 bases lay in between. Germline-derived CDR1 and CDR2 are SGHTS and YDEGEE. The CDR3 runs to 14 residues. This chain's CDR3 is CASSLGRATETQYF. The DNA for the CDR3 is TGTGCCAGCAGCTTGGGTCGAGCGACGGAGACCCAGTACTTC.

This sequence joins TRBV11-3 and TRBJ2-7; 10 positions match TRBD2. The CDR3 contains 14 residues. Germline trimming cut 1 base from V and 5 bases from J; bases unmatched to any gene: 2. In germline, CDR1 is SGHNT, CDR2 YENEEA. This CDR3 reads CASSLGGTSDEQYF. The CDR3 nucleotides read TGTGCCAGCAGCTTAGGGGGGACTAGCGACGAGCAGTACTTC.

The chain combines TRBV21-1 with TRBJ1-3. TRBV21-1 is a known pseudogene. The CDR3 has 14 residues. The CDR3 coding sequence is TGTGCCAGCAGCAATGGGAGCTCTGGAAACACCATATATTTT. Translation: CASSNGSSGNTIYF.

J is TRBJ2-7 and V is TRBV28, with a weak D call TRBD1 (6 bases). CDR1 and CDR2 (germline): MDHEN, SYDVKM. With 3 bases removed from V and 2 bases from J, the gap between germline ends came to 11 bases. The CDR3 consists of 14 residues. CDR3 nucleotides: TGTGCCAGCAGTTTTGGACAGTGGCCCTACGAGCAGTACTTC. As protein: CASSFGQWPYEQYF.

The V call is TRBV2, the J call TRBJ2-1; 10 nucleotides agree with TRBD2. The CDR3 has 15 amino acids. Losses at the gene ends were 1 base for V and 5 bases for J; bases not matched to a gene: 2. Germline CDR1 SNHLY, CDR2 FYNNEI. CDR3 nucleotide sequence: TGTGCCAGCAGTGAAGAGCGGGAGGGGAACAATGAGCAGTTCTTC. This translates into CASSEEREGNNEQFF.

The chain joins TRBV7-2 to TRBJ1-3; 9 bases are shared with TRBD1. V gave up 6 bases and J gave up 0 bases; unmatched junction bases: 12. This CDR3 region has 18 residues. Germline V CDR1 and CDR2: SGHTA, FQGNSA. The CDR3 region has the DNA TGTGCCAGCAGACCAAACAGAAACAGGGGGCTCTCTGGAAACACCATATATTTT. Translating gives CASRPNRNRGLSGNTIYF.

The chain is built from TRBV5-1 and TRBJ2-3; D may be TRBD2 (5 bases). The germline V gene encodes CDR1 SGHRS and CDR2 YFSETQ. The CDR3 runs to 15 residues. Deletions cut 4 bases from V and 4 bases from J, with 16 bases between. This CDR3 reads CASSPVGSAADTQYF. The CDR3 nucleotides read TGCGCCAGCAGCCCTGTGGGGAGCGCAGCAGATACGCAGTATTTT.

The rearrangement uses TRBV6-1 and TRBJ2-1, with TRBD1 as a possible D gene (5 bases). Germline CDR1 and CDR2: MNHNS and SASEGT. The CDR3 spans 17 residues. Trimming stripped 0 bases from V and 5 bases from J, with 17 bases between. The CDR3 loop is CASSEAGRGRVDNEQFF. The CDR3 DNA reads as TGTGCCAGCAGTGAAGCGGGGCGTGGCAGGGTCGACAATGAGCAGTTCTTC.

This clone was detected a few times. The chain joins TRBV7-2 to TRBJ2-7; the D is unclear. V shed 0 bases and J shed 3 bases, with 12 bases lying between them. This CDR3 has 15 residues. Germline CDR1 SGHTA, CDR2 FQGNSA. The CDR3 here is CASSLASTPGYEQYF. CDR3 nucleotide sequence: TGTGCCAGCAGCTTAGCATCTACCCCGGGCTACGAGCAGTACTTC.